Each of the 11 T cell receptor beta chains below was sequenced from the same sample in a study of beta chain features in type 1 diabetes. Study-wide results and limits: Patients with Type 1 diabetes showed moderately but significantly shorter TCRB CDR3s in all four CD4+ subsets.

Their target antigens are unknown. Expressed TCRB transcripts were sequenced because the entire RNA isolate underwent reverse transcription. TCRdb's copy holds only in-frame clones and misses some; the assay was immunoSEQ multiplex PCR. The sample shows hundreds of thousands of clones, roughly 13% of them seen only once. The specimen sequenced was naive CD4+ T cells from blood. All receptors come from a man younger than 35 with type 1 diabetes.

This clone has a handful of counts. The genes are TRBV9 and TRBJ2-5, with D maybe TRBD1 (6 bases). The germline CDR1 and CDR2 sequences are SGDLS and YYNGEE. The germline V and J ends were trimmed by 0 bases and 5 bases, with 17 bases remaining between them. The CDR3 covers 16 residues. CDR3 nucleotides: TGTGCCAGCAGCGTAGGTTCAGGGGCCTTCGGGGAGACCCAGTACTTC. This gives the protein CASSVGSGAFGETQYF.

The V and J genes are TRBV5-1 and TRBJ2-7; D possibly corresponds to TRBD1 (6 bases). Germline CDR1 reads SGHRS; CDR2 reads YFSETQ. The CDR3 runs 14 residues. Between the trimmed V and J ends, which lost 4 bases and 7 bases, there was a span of 18 bases. CDR3 loop: CASSTSGHPGEQYF. The CDR3 nucleotides are TGCGCCAGCAGCACATCGGGACATCCAGGGGAGCAGTACTTC. The whole variable domain, remainder taken from reference TRBV5-1 and TRBJ2-7, is KAGVTQTPRYLIKTRGQQVTLSCSPISGHRSVSWYQQTPGQGLQFLFEYFSETQRNKGNFPGRFSGRQFSNSRSEMNVSTLELGDSALYLCASSTSGHPGEQYFGPGTRLTVT.

This clone was observed a few times. The rearrangement uses TRBV2 and TRBJ2-1; TRBD1 matches at 9 bases. Trimming removed 7 bases from V and 2 bases from J; junction bases left unmatched: 9. The CDR3 runs 16 residues. Germline assignment: CDR1 SNHLY and CDR2 FYNNEI. CDR3: CASTVGGQGPYNEQFF. The CDR3 bases are TGTGCCAGCACCGTCGGGGGACAGGGACCCTACAATGAGCAGTTCTTC.

The chain recombines TRBV18 with TRBJ2-3; TRBD2 matches 13 bases. Per the germline V gene, CDR1 is KGHSH and CDR2 is LQKENI. V was pared by 4 bases and J by 6 bases, with 4 bases of the junction left unmatched. The CDR3 contains 15 residues. The CDR3 reads CASSRTSGGTDTQYF. The DNA of the CDR3 is TGTGCCAGCTCACGGACTAGCGGGGGAACCGATACGCAGTATTTT.

The rearrangement uses TRBV6-5 and TRBJ2-7; D not resolved. Germline V lookup: CDR1 MNHEY, CDR2 SVGAGI. There are 14 residues in the CDR3. With 6 bases removed from V and 2 bases from J, the gap between germline ends came to 14 bases. For the CDR3, the DNA is TGTGCCAGCAGAATGGGGATTGGCACCTACGAGCAGTACTTC. It yields the protein CASRMGIGTYEQYF.

This chain links TRBV7-8 with TRBJ1-3, with TRBD1 identical over 7 bases. Germline CDR1 SGHVS, CDR2 FQNEAQ. V dropped 6 bases and J dropped 4; count of bases not matched to a gene: 9. The CDR3 is 15 residues long. CDR3 residues: CASSTQGVIGNTIYF. The CDR3 nucleotides read TGTGCCAGCAGTACCCAGGGGGTAATAGGAAACACCATATATTTT.

This chain joins TRBV7-6 and TRBJ2-5; 7 positions match TRBD2. Per the germline V gene, CDR1 is SGHVS and CDR2 is FNYEAQ. This CDR3 is built from 14 residues. Trimming took 1 base from V and 4 from J; bases not matched to a gene: 3. The CDR3 loop is CASSLGLAGETQYF. The CDR3 nucleotides are TGTGCCAGCAGCTTAGGACTAGCTGGAGAGACCCAGTACTTC. Drawing the rest from reference TRBV7-6 and TRBJ2-5, the complete variable domain is GAGVSQSPRYKVTKRGQDVALRCDPISGHVSLYWYRQALGQGPEFLTYFNYEAQQDKSGLPNDRFSAERPEGSISTLTIQRTEQRDSAMYRCASSLGLAGETQYFGPGTRLLVL.

The V gene is TRBV4-1, the J gene TRBJ1-5, with a weak D call TRBD1 (5 bases). V dropped 4 bases and J dropped 0 bases, with 7 bases sitting between them. The CDR3 has 14 residues. Germline lookup yields CDR1 MGHRA and CDR2 YSYEKL. CDR3 loop: CASSPTDSNQPQHF. The CDR3 coding sequence is TGCGCCAGCAGCCCGACAGATAGCAATCAGCCCCAGCATTTT.

The J gene is TRBJ1-2, the V gene TRBV6-1; 8 bases are a match to TRBD1. The V gene's germline CDR1 is MNHNS and CDR2 SASEGT. The CDR3 has 14 residues. The V segment lost 6 bases and the J segment 6 bases; nucleotides outside the gene matches: 9. CDR3 nucleotide sequence: TGTGCCAGCAGGACTGGACAGGGAAAGGATGGCTACACCTTC. Residues: CASRTGQGKDGYTF.

The gene calls are TRBV7-2 and TRBJ2-3; no clear D gene. The CDR3 sequence is 12 residues long. Germline V gene lookup returns CDR1 SGHTA and CDR2 FQGNSA. V was trimmed by 1 base and J by 9 bases, leaving 8 bases between them. The CDR3 DNA follows: TGTGCCAGCAGCTTAGACGAAAACACGCAGTATTTT. Protein product: CASSLDENTQYF.

This clone was picked up a small number of times. The rearrangement joins TRBV6-1 to TRBJ1-1; a possible D gene is TRBD1 (5 bases). Between the trimmed V and J ends, which lost 5 bases and 4 bases, there was a span of 17 bases. The germline gives CDR1 MNHNS, CDR2 SASEGT. This CDR3 comprises 15 residues. DNA for the CDR3: TGTGCCAGCAGTTTCGGGACGGGTTATGGCACTGAAGCTTTCTTT. It translates to CASSFGTGYGTEAFF.